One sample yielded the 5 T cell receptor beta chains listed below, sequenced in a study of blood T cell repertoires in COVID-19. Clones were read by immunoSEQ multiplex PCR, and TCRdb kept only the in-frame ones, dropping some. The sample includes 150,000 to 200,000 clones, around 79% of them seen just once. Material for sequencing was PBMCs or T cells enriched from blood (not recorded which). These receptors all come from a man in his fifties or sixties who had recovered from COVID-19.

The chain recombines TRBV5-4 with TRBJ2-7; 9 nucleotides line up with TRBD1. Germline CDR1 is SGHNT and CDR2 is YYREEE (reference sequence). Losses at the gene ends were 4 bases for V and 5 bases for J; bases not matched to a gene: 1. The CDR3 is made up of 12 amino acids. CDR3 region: CASSRQGDEQYF. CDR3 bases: TGTGCCAGCAGCAGACAGGGGGACGAGCAGTACTTC.

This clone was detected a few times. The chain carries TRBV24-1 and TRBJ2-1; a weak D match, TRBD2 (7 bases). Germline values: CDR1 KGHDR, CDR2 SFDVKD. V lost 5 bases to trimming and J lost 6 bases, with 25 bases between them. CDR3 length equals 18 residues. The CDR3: CATSVPRAGAGSRNEQFF. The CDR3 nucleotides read TGTGCCACCAGTGTCCCGCGGGCGGGGGCAGGTAGTCGCAATGAGCAGTTCTTC.

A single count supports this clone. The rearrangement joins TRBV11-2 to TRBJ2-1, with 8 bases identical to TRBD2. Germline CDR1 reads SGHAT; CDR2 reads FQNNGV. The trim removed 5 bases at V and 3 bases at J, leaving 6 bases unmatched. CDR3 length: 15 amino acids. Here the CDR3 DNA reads TGTGCCAGCAGCATACAGAGCGGGAGCTACAATGAGCAGTTCTTC. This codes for CASSIQSGSYNEQFF. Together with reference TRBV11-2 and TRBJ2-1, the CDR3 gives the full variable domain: EAGVAQSPRYKIIEKRQSVAFWCNPISGHATLYWYQQILGQGPKLLIQFQNNGVVDDSQLPKDRFSAERLKGVDSTLKIQPAKLEDSAVYLCASSIQSGSYNEQFFGPGTRLTVL.

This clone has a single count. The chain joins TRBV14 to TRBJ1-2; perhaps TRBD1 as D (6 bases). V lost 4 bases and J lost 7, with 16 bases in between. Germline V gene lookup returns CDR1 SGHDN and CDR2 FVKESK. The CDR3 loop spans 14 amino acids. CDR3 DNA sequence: TGTGCCAGCAGCCGAGAACCCAGGGGAATTGGCTACACCTTC. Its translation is CASSREPRGIGYTF. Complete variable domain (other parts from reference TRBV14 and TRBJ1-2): EAGVTQFPSHSVIEKGQTVTLRCDPISGHDNLYWYRRVMGKEIKFLLHFVKESKQDESGMPNNRFLAERTGGTYSTLKVQPAELEDSGVYFCASSREPRGIGYTFGSGTRLTVV.

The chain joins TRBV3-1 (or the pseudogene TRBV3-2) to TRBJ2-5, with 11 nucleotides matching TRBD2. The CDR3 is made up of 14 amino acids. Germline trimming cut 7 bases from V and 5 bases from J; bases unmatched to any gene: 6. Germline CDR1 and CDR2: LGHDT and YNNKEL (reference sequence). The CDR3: CASTLSGRGETQYF. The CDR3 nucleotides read TGTGCCAGCACCCTTAGCGGGAGGGGGGAGACCCAGTACTTC.